The 30 T cell receptor beta chains below all came from one sample that was sequenced in a study of beta chain features in type 1 diabetes. Expressed TCRB transcripts got sequenced, as all isolated RNA was reverse transcribed. TCRdb's table, derived via immunoSEQ multiplex PCR, lists solely in-frame clones and lacks some. The data contain about 620,000 clones, less than 20% of them singletons. The material sequenced was naive CD4+ T cells from blood. Receptors were obtained from a man aged 18 to 29 in good health.

The rearrangement joins TRBV4-2 to TRBJ2-6; D tentatively reads TRBD1 or TRBD2 (6 bases each). The V end lost 2 bases, the J end lost 3 bases, and 17 bases lay between the germline ends. This CDR3 has 18 residues. Germline-derived CDR1 and CDR2 are LGHNA and YNFKEQ. Written as DNA, the CDR3 is TGTGCCAGCAGCCAATTAGGGGGGCGAAGTGGTGGGGCCAACGTCCTGACTTTC. Its translation is CASSQLGGRSGGANVLTF.

This chain connects TRBV7-6 to TRBJ2-3, with unresolved D. The germline V gene has CDR1 SGHVS and CDR2 FNYEAQ. V was trimmed by 5 bases and J by 5 bases, leaving 20 bases between them. The CDR3 has 16 amino acids. The CDR3 region is CASSPTRDIPLDTQYF. In DNA form, the CDR3 reads TGTGCCAGCAGCCCTACCCGCGACATACCGTTAGATACGCAGTATTTT.

This clone was counted only a few times. The chain has TRBV27 and TRBJ2-7, with 11 bases identical to TRBD1. CDR1 is MNHEY and CDR2 is SMNVEV in the germline V gene (reference sequence). This CDR3 is 14 amino acids long. V lost 7 bases, J lost 6 bases, and 8 bases stayed unmatched. CDR3 loop: CASTLGQGEREQYF. The CDR3 coding sequence is TGTGCCAGCACCCTGGGACAGGGGGAACGCGAGCAGTACTTC.

This clone has only one observation. Other nucleotide sequences in the sample specify the same CDR3. Written as DNA, the CDR3 is TGTGCCAGCAGCTCGGACAGGGGATATGGCTACACCTTC. Amino acids: CASSSDRGYGYTF. V gene TRBV28 combines with J gene TRBJ1-2; 9 bases are shared with TRBD1. V gave up 6 bases and J gave up 5 bases; unmatched junction bases: 4. The CDR3 sequence is 13 residues long. The germline gives CDR1 MDHEN, CDR2 SYDVKM.

A few counts support this clone. Other DNA sequences in this specimen translate into the identical CDR3. The V gene is TRBV7-2, the J gene TRBJ2-7; D unclear. The CDR3 contains 11 residues. In germline, CDR1 is SGHTA, CDR2 FQGNSA. With 1 base removed from V and 5 bases from J, the gap between germline ends came to 3 bases. CDR3: CASSLDHEQYF. As DNA, the CDR3 is TGTGCCAGCAGCTTAGACCACGAGCAGTACTTC.

The V call is TRBV5-5, the J call TRBJ2-1; possibly TRBD2 for D (6 bases). CDR1 SGHKS and CDR2 YYEKEE come from the germline V gene (reference sequence). The CDR3 is 15 residues long. V lost 0 bases, J lost 4 bases, and 11 bases lay in between. CDR3 nucleotide sequence: TGTGCCAGCAGCTTGGCCGTCGGGGGTTACAATGAGCAGTTCTTC. It encodes CASSLAVGGYNEQFF.

The chain uses TRBV5-6 and TRBJ2-5, with D possibly being TRBD2 (6 bases). The CDR3 sequence is 16 residues long. The germline V and J ends were trimmed by 0 bases and 5 bases, with 17 bases remaining between them. Germline V lookup: CDR1 SGHDT, CDR2 YYEEEE. The CDR3 loop is CASSLAGEYARETQYF. The CDR3 DNA follows: TGTGCCAGCAGCTTGGCGGGAGAATATGCCCGGGAGACCCAGTACTTC.

This clone was detected only a few times. CDR3 region: CATSGGGVDTQYF. The CDR3 nucleotides read TGTGCCACCAGCGGGGGAGGGGTTGATACGCAGTATTTT. The rearrangement joins TRBV15 to TRBJ2-3; 7 bases are a match to TRBD2. From germline, CDR1 is LNHNV and CDR2 YYDKDF (reference sequence). V lost 5 bases, J lost 6 bases, and 5 bases stayed unmatched. This CDR3 spans 13 amino acids.

This clone was counted only a few times. The V gene is TRBV5-6, the J gene TRBJ2-3; TRBD2 agrees at 11 bases. The CDR3 has 14 amino acids. Germline CDR1 is SGHDT and CDR2 is YYEEEE. V trimming: 3 bases; J trimming: 5 bases; junction bases outside the gene matches: 2. The CDR3 protein is CASSSGLAEDTQYF. The CDR3 DNA is TGTGCCAGCAGCTCGGGACTAGCGGAAGATACGCAGTATTTT.

The chain joins TRBV29-1 to TRBJ1-2; no firm D call. V lost 5 bases to trimming and J lost 0 bases, with 16 bases between them. The germline V gene has CDR1 SQVTM and CDR2 ANQGSEA. This CDR3 comprises 15 residues. The CDR3 DNA reads TGCAGCGTTACCCGACACACAGAGACTAACTATGGCTACACCTTC. As protein: CSVTRHTETNYGYTF.

This clone has only a few counts. This chain uses TRBV15 with TRBJ2-7; D not resolved. Per germline, CDR1 LNHNV and CDR2 YYDKDF (reference sequence). CDR3 length: 13 amino acids. Trimming left V 5 bases short and J 3 bases short, with 11 bases between. DNA of the CDR3: TGTGCCACCAGCTCCAAGGCCGGCTACGAGCAGTACTTC. This translates into CATSSKAGYEQYF.

This clone turned up a few times. The chain is built from TRBV5-4 and TRBJ2-3, with 9 positions matching TRBD2. The V segment lost 4 bases and the J segment 0 bases; nucleotides outside the gene matches: 9. The CDR3 covers 17 residues. Per germline, CDR1 SGHNT and CDR2 YYREEE (reference sequence). The CDR3 bases are TGTGCCAGCAGCCCCAGCGGGCTAGCGGGGAGCACAGATACGCAGTATTTT. Its protein product is CASSPSGLAGSTDTQYF. Full variable domain (rest looked up from reference TRBV5-4 and TRBJ2-3): ETGVTQSPTHLIKTRGQQVTLRCSSQSGHNTVSWYQQALGQGPQFIFQYYREEENGRGNFPPRFSGLQFPNYSSELNVNALELDDSALYLCASSPSGLAGSTDTQYFGPGTRLTVL.

This clone occurred a few times. The chain combines TRBV9 with TRBJ2-1; D possibly corresponds to TRBD2 (6 bases). The V and J ends lost 3 bases and 15 bases respectively, with 19 bases between them. From germline, CDR1 is SGDLS and CDR2 YYNGEE. The CDR3 consists of 13 residues. In DNA, the CDR3 is TGTGCCAGCAGCGCTTCGTGGGACTTAGCAATGTTCTTC. It translates to CASSASWDLAMFF.

The V and J genes are TRBV19 and TRBJ2-1; 8 bases align to TRBD1. The CDR3 covers 15 residues. J lost 5 bases, V lost 4 bases, and 7 bases had no gene match. Looked up from germline, CDR1 is LNHDA and CDR2 is SQIVND (reference sequence). The CDR3 is CASSTNRGWDNEQFF. In nucleotides, the CDR3 is TGTGCCAGTAGTACTAACAGGGGGTGGGACAATGAGCAGTTCTTC.

This clone was observed a few times. This chain connects TRBV27 to TRBJ2-1; the D gene is possibly TRBD1 (6 bases). Germline CDR1 MNHEY, CDR2 SMNVEV (reference sequence). The CDR3 spans 16 residues. Trimming cost V 5 bases and J 6 bases, with 20 bases left between them. The chain's CDR3 is CASSPPTGFNGNEQFF. CDR3 DNA sequence: TGTGCCAGCAGTCCACCGACAGGATTCAATGGCAATGAGCAGTTCTTC.

V gene TRBV7-9 combines with J gene TRBJ1-2, with D possibly TRBD1 on 6 matching bases. The CDR3 length is 14 residues. Trimming shortened V by 3 bases and J by 4 bases, and 12 bases separated the two germline ends. From germline, CDR1 is SEHNR and CDR2 FQNEAQ (reference sequence). The CDR3 DNA reads as TGTGCCAGCAGCTTGAGAGGACAGATCTATGGCTACACCTTC. This encodes CASSLRGQIYGYTF.

In this sample, this clone turned up a few times. V is TRBV14 and J is TRBJ2-7, with D hard to call. Germline CDR1 is SGHDN and CDR2 is FVKESK. This CDR3 contains 13 residues. The germline V and J ends were trimmed by 1 base and 2 bases, with 6 bases remaining between them. The CDR3 loop is CASSQGPAYEQYF. The CDR3 DNA reads TGTGCCAGCAGCCAAGGGCCGGCCTACGAGCAGTACTTC.

This clone was picked up a small number of times. The CDR3 region has the DNA TGTGCCAGCAGCTTACTCTTAGGCTCTGGGGCCAACGTCCTGACTTTC. Translated, it gives CASSLLLGSGANVLTF. V and J are TRBV4-2 and TRBJ2-6; D unclear. The CDR3 loop spans 16 amino acids. V lost 5 bases and J lost 0, with 11 bases in between. Germline V gene sequence: CDR1 LGHNA, CDR2 YNFKEQ.

The CDR3 DNA is TGCGCCAGCAGCCAGACCGGACAGGGGCCCTCTTATGGCTACACCTTC. Its translation is CASSQTGQGPSYGYTF. V is TRBV4-1 and J is TRBJ1-2; 9 nucleotides line up with TRBD1. With 3 bases clipped from V and 5 bases from J, the junction kept 10 bases outside the gene matches. This CDR3 is 16 amino acids long. The germline V gene encodes CDR1 MGHRA and CDR2 YSYEKL.

This clone was recorded many times. V is TRBV10-3 and J is TRBJ1-3; no firm D call. The CDR3 spans 12 residues. CDR1 is ENHRY and CDR2 is SYGVKD in the germline V gene. The V and J ends lost 7 bases and 4 bases respectively, with 8 bases between them. The CDR3 protein is CAIIGVGNTIYF. Here the CDR3 DNA reads TGTGCCATCATCGGGGTAGGAAACACCATATATTTT.

There are a few counts of this clone. CDR3 DNA sequence: TGTGCCAGCAGCGTTAGTCCGGGAGTAGGGCAAGAGACCCAGTACTTC. Translating gives CASSVSPGVGQETQYF. The rearrangement uses TRBV9 and TRBJ2-5, with a possible D match to TRBD2 (6 bases). V dropped 2 bases and J dropped 2 bases, with 16 bases sitting between them. The CDR3 totals 16 residues. Germline V CDR1 and CDR2: SGDLS, YYNGEE.

This clone was detected only a few times. This rearrangement joins TRBV5-1 to TRBJ2-2, with unresolved D. Trimming pared 1 base from V and 4 bases from J, leaving 11 bases between. CDR3 size: 15 residues. Germline loops: CDR1 SGHRS, CDR2 YFSETQ. CDR3 bases: TGCGCCAGCAGCTTGACGGCGAAGGGCACCGGGGAGCTGTTTTTT. The encoded protein is CASSLTAKGTGELFF. Drawing the rest from reference TRBV5-1 and TRBJ2-2, the complete variable domain is KAGVTQTPRYLIKTRGQQVTLSCSPISGHRSVSWYQQTPGQGLQFLFEYFSETQRNKGNFPGRFSGRQFSNSRSEMNVSTLELGDSALYLCASSLTAKGTGELFFGEGSRLTVL.

This clone has more than one count but fewer than ten. The V and J genes are TRBV5-1 and TRBJ1-4, with 8 bases identical to TRBD1. From germline, CDR1 is SGHRS and CDR2 YFSETQ. The CDR3 contains 14 residues. V lost 4 bases and J lost 7; bases outside the gene matches: 6. The CDR3: CASSLRTGSEKLFF. CDR3 bases: TGCGCCAGCAGCCTACGGACAGGGAGTGAAAAACTGTTTTTT.

This clone appeared a few times. The chain uses TRBV5-1 and TRBJ1-1; 8 positions agree with TRBD1. This CDR3 region has 16 residues. V lost 0 bases, J lost 5 bases, and 9 bases stayed unmatched. The germline gives CDR1 SGHRS, CDR2 YFSETQ. CDR3 amino acids: CASSLELQGVGTEAFF. The CDR3 nucleotides read TGCGCCAGCAGCTTGGAACTACAGGGGGTGGGGACTGAAGCTTTCTTT.

Only a few counts were recorded for this clone. CDR3 DNA sequence: TGTGCCAGCAGGCAAACCCTGATAGGACAGGGGGCAGATACGCAGTATTTT. Its translation: CASRQTLIGQGADTQYF. V is TRBV27 and J is TRBJ2-3; TRBD1 agrees at 10 bases. The length of the CDR3 is 17 residues. The V and J ends lost 6 bases and 4 bases, in that order; junction bases with no gene match: 13. The V gene's germline CDR1 is MNHEY and CDR2 SMNVEV (reference sequence).

This clone was counted between two and nine times. This chain connects TRBV6-6 to TRBJ1-3, with 7 bases matching TRBD1. There are 16 residues in the CDR3. The J segment lost 0 bases and the V segment lost 4 bases, leaving 6 bases of the junction unmatched. The germline V gene has CDR1 MNHNY and CDR2 SVGAGI (reference sequence). Written as DNA, the CDR3 is TGTGCCAGCAGTTCCCCGGACAGGAACTCTGGAAACACCATATATTTT. It encodes CASSSPDRNSGNTIYF.

The rearrangement uses TRBV28 and TRBJ1-1; D remains unclear. From germline, CDR1 is MDHEN and CDR2 SYDVKM. CDR3 length: 13 amino acids. Trimming left V 5 bases short and J 1 base short, with 8 bases between. The CDR3 is CASSVTWNTEAFF. The DNA for the CDR3 is TGTGCCAGCAGTGTGACATGGAACACTGAAGCTTTCTTT.

This clone turned up a few times. V gene TRBV7-2 combines with J gene TRBJ2-5, with 8 bases lining up with TRBD1. Germline assignment: CDR1 SGHTA and CDR2 FQGNSA. The CDR3 consists of 14 residues. J lost 5 bases, V lost 5 bases, and 7 bases had no gene match. The CDR3 reads CASSPQGARETQYF. CDR3 in DNA: TGTGCCAGCAGCCCCCAGGGGGCCCGGGAGACCCAGTACTTC.

This clone was observed a handful of times. The rearrangement links TRBV4-1 to TRBJ2-5; D possibly uses TRBD1 or TRBD2 (5 bases each). V was clipped by 0 bases and J by 0 bases, with 11 bases between them. The germline CDR1 and CDR2 sequences are MGHRA and YSYEKL. The length of the CDR3 is 16 residues. CDR3 region: CASSQEGAGNQETQYF. The DNA of the CDR3 is TGCGCCAGCAGCCAAGAAGGGGCCGGGAACCAAGAGACCCAGTACTTC.

This clone was counted only a few times. Other nucleotide sequences in the sample specify the same CDR3. The rearrangement uses TRBV5-1 and TRBJ1-3; TRBD1 aligns across 7 bases. CDR3 length: 15 residues. Germline values: CDR1 SGHRS, CDR2 YFSETQ. After removal of 4 bases from V and 0 bases from J, the junction contained 4 bases not matched to a gene. The CDR3 DNA reads TGCGCCAGCAGCCCGGGACAGTACTCTGGAAACACCATATATTTT. Protein: CASSPGQYSGNTIYF. Using reference TRBV5-1 and TRBJ1-3 for the parts outside the CDR3, the full variable domain is KAGVTQTPRYLIKTRGQQVTLSCSPISGHRSVSWYQQTPGQGLQFLFEYFSETQRNKGNFPGRFSGRQFSNSRSEMNVSTLELGDSALYLCASSPGQYSGNTIYFGEGSWLTVV.